Each of the 20 T cell receptor beta chains below was sequenced from the same sample in a study of lymphopenia after photon versus proton radiotherapy. Sequencing used immunoSEQ multiplex PCR; TCRdb keeps in-frame clones, though not all of them. Of 26,000 or so clones listed, about four fifths are singletons. Sample: peripheral blood, taken from a patient treated with photon-based radiotherapy. Every receptor here comes from a man in his forties or fifties with gastric cancer.

This clone has just one count. This chain joins TRBV19 and TRBJ2-6, with D maybe TRBD1 (5 bases). CDR3 size: 16 residues. Trimming cost V 5 bases and J 1 base, with 12 bases left between them. The germline V gene has CDR1 LNHDA and CDR2 SQIVND (reference sequence). CDR3 coding DNA: TGTGCCAGTAGTTCATCAGGGTGGTCTGGGGCCAACGTCCTGACTTTC. This sequence encodes CASSSSGWSGANVLTF.

The chain uses TRBV10-2 and TRBJ1-4, with TRBD1 as a possible D gene (6 bases). The CDR3 has 15 amino acids. CDR1 is WSHSY, CDR2 SAAADI, per germline. V was shortened by 5 bases and J by 8 bases, with 18 bases between the two germline ends. The CDR3 reads CASSNTGISGEKLFF. The CDR3, as DNA: TGCGCCAGCAGTAATACAGGGATAAGTGGCGAAAAACTGTTTTTT.

The chain employs TRBV29-1 and TRBJ2-4; D remains unclear. Germline V CDR1 and CDR2: SQVTM, ANQGSEA. The CDR3 runs to 12 residues. The germline V and J ends were trimmed by 4 bases and 0 bases, with 4 bases remaining between them. The CDR3: CSVGVAKNIQYF. The DNA for the CDR3 is TGCAGCGTTGGAGTAGCCAAAAACATTCAGTACTTC.

V gene TRBV15 combines with J gene TRBJ2-7, with unresolved D. CDR1 is LNHNV and CDR2 is YYDKDF in the germline V gene (reference sequence). CDR3 length: 13 amino acids. With 0 bases removed from V and 3 bases from J, the gap between germline ends came to 6 bases. The CDR3: CATSRDLVYEQYF. The CDR3 nucleotides read TGTGCCACCAGCAGAGATCTGGTCTACGAGCAGTACTTC.

The V call is TRBV19, the J call TRBJ2-5, with a tentative D call TRBD1 (7 bases). Trimming shortened V by 5 bases and J by 4 bases, and 11 bases separated the two germline ends. Germline V lookup: CDR1 LNHDA, CDR2 SQIVND (reference sequence). The CDR3 is made up of 13 amino acids. This CDR3 is CASSWRGRETQYF. The CDR3 nucleotides read TGTGCCAGTAGTTGGAGGGGGCGAGAGACCCAGTACTTC.

This sequence joins TRBV18 and TRBJ2-3, with 9 bases identical to TRBD2. Germline lookup yields CDR1 KGHSH and CDR2 LQKENI. The V and J ends lost 1 base and 3 bases, in that order; junction bases with no gene match: 5. This CDR3 is 16 amino acids long. For the CDR3, the DNA is TGTGCCAGCTCACCACTCAGCGGGGGGTCGACAGATACGCAGTATTTT. Its translation: CASSPLSGGSTDTQYF.

The chain carries TRBV6-1 and TRBJ2-7; D tentatively reads TRBD1 or TRBD2 (7 bases each). With 0 bases removed from V and 2 bases from J, the gap between germline ends came to 17 bases. There are 17 residues in the CDR3. Germline V gene data show CDR1 as MNHNS and CDR2 as SASEGT. CDR3 in amino acids: CASSEASGGDRTYEQYF. CDR3 bases: TGTGCCAGCAGTGAAGCAAGTGGGGGGGACAGAACCTACGAGCAGTACTTC.

The V call is TRBV6-5, the J call TRBJ2-5; TRBD2 matches at 14 bases. The germline CDR1 and CDR2 sequences are MNHEY and SVGAGI. The J segment lost 5 bases and the V segment lost 6 bases, leaving 5 bases of the junction unmatched. The CDR3 is 15 amino acids. The CDR3 loop reads CASRLGTSGGETQYF. The CDR3 DNA follows: TGTGCCAGCAGACTCGGGACTAGCGGGGGTGAGACCCAGTACTTC.

The chain joins TRBV9 to TRBJ1-2; a weak D match, TRBD1 (5 bases). Germline CDR1 and CDR2: SGDLS and YYNGEE. Trimming took off 1 base at V and 4 bases at J, with 14 bases between the two ends. This CDR3 contains 15 residues. CDR3 bases: TGTGCCAGCAGCGTATCTCTAGGGGTTTCCTATGGCTACACCTTC. Translating gives CASSVSLGVSYGYTF.

The CDR3, as DNA: TGTGCCAGCAGCTTAGGACAGGCCACTGGAAACACCATATATTTT. Its protein is CASSLGQATGNTIYF. V gene TRBV13 combines with J gene TRBJ1-3; tentative D call: TRBD1 (5 bases). The germline gives CDR1 PRHDT, CDR2 FYEKMQ (reference sequence). V lost 0 bases, J lost 2 bases, and 8 bases lay in between. The CDR3 loop spans 15 amino acids.

This chain links TRBV4-3 with TRBJ2-7; 7 nucleotides line up with TRBD1. The CDR3 runs 14 residues. Germline loops: CDR1 LGHNA, CDR2 YSLEER. Germline trimming cut 2 bases from V and 3 bases from J; bases unmatched to any gene: 4. The DNA of the CDR3 is TGCGCCAGCAGCCAAAAGACAGGGAACTACGAGCAGTACTTC. Its translation is CASSQKTGNYEQYF.

J is TRBJ1-1 and V is TRBV30; D unresolved. Germline V gene data show CDR1 as GTSNPN and CDR2 as SVGIG (reference sequence). The V end lost 3 bases, the J end lost 0 bases, and 14 bases lay between the germline ends. The CDR3 contains 15 residues. The CDR3 DNA is TGTGCCTGGAGGGCCGTAGGCCTTTTGAACACTGAAGCTTTCTTT. Translated, it gives CAWRAVGLLNTEAFF.

The rearrangement links TRBV5-4 to TRBJ2-4; 9 nucleotides match TRBD1. V was clipped by 3 bases and J by 4 bases; unmatched bases: 5. CDR1 is SGHNT and CDR2 is YYREEE in the germline V gene (reference sequence). The CDR3 runs to 15 residues. CDR3 amino acids: CASSSRTGEKNIQYF. CDR3 sequence (DNA): TGTGCCAGCAGCTCTCGGACAGGGGAGAAAAACATTCAGTACTTC.

The chain is built from TRBV7-9 and TRBJ2-1; 8 nucleotides line up with TRBD2. Looked up from germline, CDR1 is SEHNR and CDR2 is FQNEAQ (reference sequence). The CDR3 has 15 residues. V lost 5 bases, J lost 4 bases, and 7 bases stayed unmatched. The CDR3 DNA sequence: TGTGCCAGCAGCGTACGGGGGGGCGGTTACAATGAGCAGTTCTTC. It codes for CASSVRGGGYNEQFF. The variable domain in full, with the rest retrieved from reference TRBV7-9 and TRBJ2-1, is DTGVSQNPRHKITKRGQNVTFRCDPISEHNRLYWYRQTLGQGPEFLTYFQNEAQLEKSRLLSDRFSAERPKGSFSTLEIQRTEQGDSAMYLCASSVRGGGYNEQFFGPGTRLTVL.

The chain is built from TRBV19 and TRBJ1-5; 11 bases agree with TRBD1. Looked up from germline, CDR1 is LNHDA and CDR2 is SQIVND (reference sequence). After removal of 2 bases from V and 4 bases from J, the junction contained 4 bases not matched to a gene. There are 16 residues in the CDR3. The CDR3 region is CASSIRGTGGNQPQHF. Here the CDR3 DNA reads TGTGCCAGTAGTATACGAGGGACAGGGGGGAATCAGCCCCAGCATTTT.

The chain couples TRBV5-6 to TRBJ1-2; no firm D call. Trimming took off 2 bases at V and 0 bases at J, with 8 bases between the two ends. CDR3 length: 14 residues. Germline V gives CDR1 SGHDT, CDR2 YYEEEE. The CDR3 DNA reads TGTGCCAGCAGCTTTGGGGAAGCTAACTATGGCTACACCTTC. It yields the protein CASSFGEANYGYTF.

This sequence joins TRBV11-2 and TRBJ2-7; D call uncertain. CDR1 SGHAT and CDR2 FQNNGV come from the germline V gene. The CDR3 length is 14 residues. Trimming pared 1 base from V and 3 bases from J, leaving 10 bases between. CDR3 sequence (DNA): TGTGCCAGCAGCTTAGGGGCAGACCGCTACGAGCAGTACGTC. Residues: CASSLGADRYEQYV.

This clone was recorded a few times. This sequence joins TRBV15 and TRBJ2-2, with D unclear. Germline V gene data show CDR1 as LNHNV and CDR2 as YYDKDF (reference sequence). V shed 1 base and J shed 7 bases, with 7 bases lying between them. The CDR3 extends over 13 amino acids. CDR3 DNA sequence: TGTGCCACCAGCAGAGTTGATCGCGGGGAGCTGTTTTTT. This translates into CATSRVDRGELFF.

The chain recombines TRBV7-9 with TRBJ1-1, with TRBD1 matching over 8 bases. The V gene end was trimmed by 1 base and the J gene end by 4 bases; junction bases not matched to a gene: 2. Germline-derived CDR1 and CDR2 are SEHNR and FQNEAQ (reference sequence). CDR3 size: 14 residues. The CDR3 DNA reads as TGTGCCAGCAGCTTAGGGACAGGGACCACTGAAGCTTTCTTT. Translating it yields CASSLGTGTTEAFF.

The chain uses TRBV19 and TRBJ2-4, with D possibly being TRBD2 (6 bases). This CDR3 has 14 residues. Deletions cut 6 bases from V and 3 bases from J, with 12 bases between. From germline, CDR1 is LNHDA and CDR2 SQIVND (reference sequence). CDR3 DNA sequence: TGTGCCAGTAGAACATCCGGGAGCAAAAACATTCAGTACTTC. Protein: CASRTSGSKNIQYF.